These 15 T cell receptor beta chains came from one sample sequenced in a study of cytomegalovirus exposure and HLA in healthy donors. 60 Vbeta and 13 Jbeta primers were used in PCR. Assay used: immunoSEQ multiplex PCR; TCRdb lists only in-frame clones, some missing. The sample's table shows 75,000 to 95,000 clones. Source material: PBMCs. The receptors shown here come from a man aged 25 to 40 in good health and CMV-seronegative.

The chain employs TRBV2 and TRBJ1-6; tentative D call: TRBD1 (5 bases). The CDR3 runs 15 residues. Germline values: CDR1 SNHLY, CDR2 FYNNEI. Between the trimmed V and J ends, which lost 7 bases and 5 bases, there was a span of 15 bases. The CDR3 region has the DNA TGTGCCAGCACCCGCCAGGGTGGGAATAATTCACCCCTCCACTTT. Amino acid sequence: CASTRQGGNNSPLHF.

The chain employs TRBV7-9 and TRBJ2-7, with TRBD1 identical over 8 bases. The trim removed 5 bases at V and 7 bases at J, leaving 7 bases unmatched. The CDR3 spans 13 residues. Germline V gene data show CDR1 as SEHNR and CDR2 as FQNEAQ (reference sequence). CDR3 bases: TGTGCCAGCAGCCCGCAGGGGGCTGAAGAGCAGTACTTC. Protein product: CASSPQGAEEQYF.

The J gene is TRBJ1-2, the V gene TRBV11-2; TRBD1 is a possible D gene (6 bases). Trimming left V 5 bases short and J 5 bases short, with 18 bases between. This CDR3 contains 15 residues. CDR1 and CDR2 from the germline V gene are SGHAT and FQNNGV. The CDR3 reads CASSTAGARPYGYTF. In DNA, the CDR3 is TGTGCCAGCAGCACTGCAGGGGCGAGGCCTTATGGCTACACCTTC.

The chain uses TRBV10-3 and TRBJ2-1; TRBD1 aligns across 10 bases. V shed 7 bases, J shed 5 bases, and the junction held 14 bases outside the gene matches. The CDR3 is made up of 17 amino acids. Germline V gene lookup returns CDR1 ENHRY and CDR2 SYGVKD. CDR3 region: CAITPREGTGDHNEQFF. In DNA, the CDR3 is TGTGCCATCACCCCCAGAGAGGGGACAGGGGACCACAATGAGCAGTTCTTC.

J is TRBJ2-7 and V is TRBV29-1; TRBD1 agrees at 7 bases. Germline lookup yields CDR1 SQVTM and CDR2 ANQGSEA. The length of the CDR3 is 13 residues. The junction had 5 bases not matched to a gene; V was cut back by 4 bases and J by 2 bases. The CDR3 region is CSVGMGQTYEQYF. The CDR3 DNA is TGCAGCGTTGGTATGGGACAGACCTACGAGCAGTACTTC.

This chain links TRBV7-3 with TRBJ2-5, with TRBD1 identical over 11 bases. The CDR3 extends over 15 amino acids. The V and J ends lost 4 bases and 7 bases, in that order; junction bases with no gene match: 8. Germline V gene lookup returns CDR1 SGHTA and CDR2 FQGTGA. The CDR3 sequence: CASSSGQGALGTQYF. CDR3 coding DNA: TGTGCCAGCAGCTCAGGACAGGGGGCTTTGGGGACCCAGTACTTC.

The chain joins TRBV6-4 to TRBJ2-1, with D unresolved. Germline V lookup: CDR1 MRHNA, CDR2 SNTAGT. The CDR3 consists of 16 residues. V was cut by 0 bases and J by 9 bases, with 18 bases left in between. The CDR3 reads CASSDSKVPLRGEQFF. The CDR3 DNA reads TGTGCCAGCAGTGACTCGAAGGTCCCCCTCAGAGGTGAGCAGTTCTTC.

The chain carries TRBV5-1 and TRBJ2-3; 10 bases map to TRBD2. This CDR3 region has 14 residues. The V segment lost 4 bases and the J segment 6 bases; nucleotides outside the gene matches: 5. Germline CDR1 is SGHRS and CDR2 is YFSETQ. The CDR3: CASSGTSGADTQYF. The CDR3 DNA reads TGCGCCAGCAGCGGAACTAGCGGGGCGGATACGCAGTATTTT.

The chain joins TRBV28 to TRBJ2-7; TRBD1 agrees at 9 bases. V gave up 2 bases and J gave up 5 bases; unmatched junction bases: 10. CDR3 length equals 16 residues. Germline CDR1 MDHEN, CDR2 SYDVKM. For the CDR3, the DNA is TGTGCCAGCAGTTTAACTTTTGGGACAGGGTCCCACGAGCAGTACTTC. Translation gives CASSLTFGTGSHEQYF.

This rearrangement joins TRBV7-9 to TRBJ1-5; 10 bases fit TRBD1. Trimming at V came to 0 bases and at J to 7 bases, leaving 9 bases not matched to a gene. Germline V gene lookup returns CDR1 SEHNR and CDR2 FQNEAQ (reference sequence). The CDR3 length is 17 residues. Written as DNA, the CDR3 is TGTGCCAGCAGCTTAGCCAAGACAGGGGGCATGGGGCAGCCCCAGCATTTT. Translating it yields CASSLAKTGGMGQPQHF.

CDR3: CASSSLIQGGVEETQYF. CDR3 in DNA: TGCGCCAGCAGCTCCCTAATACAGGGTGGGGTTGAAGAGACCCAGTACTTC. The V and J genes are TRBV5-1 and TRBJ2-5, with D possibly being TRBD1 (6 bases). From germline, CDR1 is SGHRS and CDR2 YFSETQ. This CDR3 is 17 amino acids long. The V end lost 3 bases, the J end lost 3 bases, and 21 bases lay between the germline ends.

The chain links TRBV19 to TRBJ1-5; D call uncertain. Germline loops: CDR1 LNHDA, CDR2 SQIVND (reference sequence). The V end lost 3 bases, the J end lost 6 bases, and 9 bases lay between the germline ends. This CDR3 has 13 residues. CDR3 nucleotides: TGTGCCAGTAGTATGCCTCGGGTTCAGCCCCAGCATTTT. Residues: CASSMPRVQPQHF.

This sequence joins TRBV5-1 and TRBJ2-1; D unclear. V lost 0 bases and J lost 7, with 17 bases in between. CDR3 size: 16 residues. CDR1 is SGHRS, CDR2 YFSETQ, per germline. In DNA form, the CDR3 reads TGCGCCAGCAGCTTGGAGGCGGTAGTCGTTGGGAATGAGCAGTTCTTC. Translated: CASSLEAVVVGNEQFF. The variable domain in full, completed from reference TRBV5-1 and TRBJ2-1, reads KAGVTQTPRYLIKTRGQQVTLSCSPISGHRSVSWYQQTPGQGLQFLFEYFSETQRNKGNFPGRFSGRQFSNSRSEMNVSTLELGDSALYLCASSLEAVVVGNEQFFGPGTRLTVL.

The CDR3 region has the DNA TGCGCCAGCAGCTTGGTGGCAGGGAACACCGGGGAGCTGTTTTTT. This codes for CASSLVAGNTGELFF. V and J are TRBV5-1 and TRBJ2-2, with D unclear. The ends were cut back, 0 bases at V and 1 base at J, with 7 bases in the middle. This CDR3 is 15 amino acids long. Germline V gene data show CDR1 as SGHRS and CDR2 as YFSETQ.

The rearrangement uses TRBV9 and TRBJ2-3; 7 nucleotides line up with TRBD2. The CDR3 length is 13 residues. V was pared by 6 bases and J by 1 base, with 2 bases of the junction left unmatched. CDR1 and CDR2 from the germline V gene are SGDLS and YYNGEE. CDR3 in amino acids: CASKTSGTDTQYF. DNA of the CDR3: TGTGCCAGCAAAACTAGCGGCACAGATACGCAGTATTTT.